The text below deals with one TCR beta chain. All enrollees were roughly 18 to 89 years old and from about 25 US areas. Clinical history as reported by participants underpinned cohort assignment. What the recovered Cohort 3 donors had was two negative PCRs, clearance, or symptom resolution. Data came from immunoSEQ multiplex PCR; TCRdb stores just in-frame clones and leaves some out. The sample has roughly 400,000 clones; roughly 91% are singletons. Losses at the gene ends were 4 bases for V and 5 bases for J; bases not matched to a gene: 5. The CDR3 contains 15 residues. The germline gives CDR1 LGHNA, CDR2 YNFKEQ. The sample is drawn from a study of blood T cell repertoires in COVID-19. Study overall: From the United States, Italy and Spain came samples of acute and convalescent COVID-19.

The chain carries TRBV4-2 and TRBJ1-6; 7 positions agree with TRBD1. This TCR derives from a woman in her thirties who had recovered from COVID-19. Input material: PBMCs or T cells enriched from blood (not recorded which). In DNA, the CDR3 is TGTGCCAGCAGCCCTGACAGGGCTAATAATTCACCCCTCCACTTT. Translation: CASSPDRANNSPLHF.